This TCR beta chain was profiled in a study of technical replicates of blood from a handful of donors. Repertoires were generated with immunoSEQ multiplex PCR, while TCRdb's copy carries only in-frame clones and drops some. The table lists tens of thousands of clones, 85% to 95% of them singletons. The source is a human donor in good health. The sequencing sample was made of T cells isolated from PBMCs.

The CDR3 loop is CASSVQGETQYF. The CDR3 nucleotides are TGTGCCAGCAGTGTACAGGGGGAGACCCAGTACTTC. The genes are TRBV6-1 and TRBJ2-5; TRBD1 aligns across 7 bases. CDR1 is MNHNS and CDR2 is SASEGT in the germline V gene. Trimming took 4 bases from V and 5 from J; bases not matched to a gene: 1. This CDR3 comprises 12 residues.